This T cell receptor beta chain was obtained from a study of blood T cell repertoires in COVID-19. Study-level information: T cells, B-cell-depleted T cells, or PBMCs supplied cDNA or gDNA.

The CDR3 contains 11 residues. After removal of 6 bases from V and 10 bases from J, the junction contained 2 bases not matched to a gene. CDR1 DFQATT and CDR2 SNEGSKA come from the germline V gene (reference sequence). Assignments of participants to cohorts depended upon their own reported clinical history. Recovered status applied to Cohort 3 donors who had two consecutive negative PCRs. It also applied to those with clearance or with symptom resolution. Per the original data handling: Reference gene primer amplification yielded estimated nucleated cell counts. Measured with immunoSEQ multiplex PCR; TCRdb has only the in-frame clones, and not every one. V and J calls plus clone size are reproduced from that table; the DNA served to infer D and trimming. The data contain about 320,000 clones, 80% to 90% of them seen just once; the ten biggest clones take up about 5%. This clone showed up just once.

The chain carries TRBV20-1 and TRBJ2-1; TRBD2 aligns across 11 bases. The sequenced material came from PBMCs or T cells enriched from blood (not recorded which). The TCR comes from a man aged 25 to 45 who had recovered from COVID-19. CDR3 residues: CSARTSGEQFF. The CDR3 nucleotides are TGCAGTGCGCGGACTAGCGGGGAGCAGTTCTTC.